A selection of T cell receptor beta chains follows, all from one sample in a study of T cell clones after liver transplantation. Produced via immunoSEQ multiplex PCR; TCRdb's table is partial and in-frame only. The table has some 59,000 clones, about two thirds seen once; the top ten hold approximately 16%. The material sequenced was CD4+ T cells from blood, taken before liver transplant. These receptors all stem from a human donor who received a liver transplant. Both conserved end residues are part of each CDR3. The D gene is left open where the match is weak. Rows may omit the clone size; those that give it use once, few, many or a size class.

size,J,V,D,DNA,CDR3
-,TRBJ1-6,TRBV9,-,TGTGCCAGCAGCGTAGATCTGGGAGGGGGGAATTCACCCCTCCACTTT,CASSVDLGGGNSPLHF
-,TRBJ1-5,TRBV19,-,TGTGCCAGCCTCGGGGGAGGGGCAAATCAGCCCCAGCATTTT,CASLGGGANQPQHF
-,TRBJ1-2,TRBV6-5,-,TGTGCCAGCAGCCAATCCACCAACCTGAGATATGGCTACACCTTC,CASSQSTNLRYGYTF
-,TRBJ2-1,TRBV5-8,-,TGTGCCAGCAGCTTTTTAGAGGGAGCCCAGCAGTTCTTC,CASSFLEGAQQFF
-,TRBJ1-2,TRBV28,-,TGTGCCAGCAATGAAGGACTTGGGTATGGCTACACCTTC,CASNEGLGYGYTF
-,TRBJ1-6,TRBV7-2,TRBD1,TGTGCCAGCAGCTTAGAGGGGGCTCTCAATTCACCCCTCCACTTT,CASSLEGALNSPLHF
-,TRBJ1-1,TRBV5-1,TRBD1,TGCGCCAGCAGATACGGACAGGATGAAGCTTTCTTT,CASRYGQDEAFF
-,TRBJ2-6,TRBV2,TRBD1,TGTGCCAGCAGTGTGACAGGGGGGACCTCTGGGGCCAACGTCCTGACTTTC,CASSVTGGTSGANVLTF
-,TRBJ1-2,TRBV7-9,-,TGTGCCAGCAGCGCCTCATGGGCTGGCTACACCTTC,CASSASWAGYTF
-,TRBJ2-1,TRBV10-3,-,TGTGCCATCAACACAGGAAGCTCCTACAATGAGCAGTTCTTC,CAINTGSSYNEQFF
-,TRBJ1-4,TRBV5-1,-,TGCGCCAGCAGCTTGGCCGCGGCAGGGCGGGAAAAACTGTTTTTT,CASSLAAAGREKLFF
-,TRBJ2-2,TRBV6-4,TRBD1,TGTGCCAGTAGCTCGGGACAGGGGAACACCGGGGAGCTGTTTTTT,CASSSGQGNTGELFF
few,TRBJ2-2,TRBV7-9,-,TGTGCCAGCAGCCATGGTATGAGACAGTCGGTCGGGGAGCTGTTTTTT,CASSHGMRQSVGELFF
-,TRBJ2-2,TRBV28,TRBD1,TGTGCCAGCAGTCCCTATGCCGGGACAGGGAGGAACACCGGGGAGCTGTTTTTT,CASSPYAGTGRNTGELFF
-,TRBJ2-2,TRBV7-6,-,TGTGCCAGCAGCCGAGACGTTAGACGGGTCGGGGAGCTGTTTTTT,CASSRDVRRVGELFF
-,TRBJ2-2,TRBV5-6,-,TGTGCCAGCAGCATACTCGGGGAGCTGTTTTTT,CASSILGELFF
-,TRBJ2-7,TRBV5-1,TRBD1,TGCGCCAGCAGCTTGGGCACAGGGGCAAGGTCTAGCTACGAGCAGTACTTC,CASSLGTGARSSYEQYF
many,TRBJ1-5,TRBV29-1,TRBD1,TGCAGCGTTAGCAGGGGGCGATATCAGCCCCAGCATTTT,CSVSRGRYQPQHF
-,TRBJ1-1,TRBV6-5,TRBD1,TGTGCCAGCAGTTACCAGGGGGTTACTGAAGCTTTCTTT,CASSYQGVTEAFF
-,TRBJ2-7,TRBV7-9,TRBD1,TGTGCCAGCAGCTCAGTACAGGGGAATCAGTACTTC,CASSSVQGNQYF
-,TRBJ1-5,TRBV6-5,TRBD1,TGTGCCAGCAGGAAGACAGGGGGCAATCAGCCCCAGCATTTT,CASRKTGGNQPQHF
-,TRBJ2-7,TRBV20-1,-,TGCAGTGCTAGTCTGTACGAGCAGTACTTC,CSASLYEQYF
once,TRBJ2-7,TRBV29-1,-,TGCAGCGTTGAAGGCGGGATTCCCTACGAGCAGTACTTC,CSVEGGIPYEQYF
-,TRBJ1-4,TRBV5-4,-,TGTGCCAGCAGCCCAGGGGCAACTAATGAAAAACTGTTTTTT,CASSPGATNEKLFF
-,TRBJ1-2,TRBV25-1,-,TGTGCCAGCAGTGAATATACTAACTATGGCTACACCTTC,CASSEYTNYGYTF
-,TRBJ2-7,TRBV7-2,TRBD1,TGTGCCAGCAGCCCCCAGACAGGGACCCTCTACGAGCAGTACTTC,CASSPQTGTLYEQYF
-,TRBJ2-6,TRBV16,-,TGTGCCAGCAGCCTCCGAGGCTCTGGGGCCAACGTCCTGACTTTC,CASSLRGSGANVLTF
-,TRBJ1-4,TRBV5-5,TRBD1,TGTGCCAGCAGCCACGGAACAGGGGGAGGTGAAAAACTGTTTTTT,CASSHGTGGGEKLFF
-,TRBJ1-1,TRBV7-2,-,TGTGCCGCGGGGAGATGGAGCACTGAAGCTTTCTTT,CAAGRWSTEAFF
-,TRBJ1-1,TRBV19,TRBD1,TGTGCCAGTAGTATAGGAAACAGGGGGATCCGCACTGAAGCTTTCTTT,CASSIGNRGIRTEAFF
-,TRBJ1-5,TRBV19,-,TGTGCCAGTAGTCCCGGCGGGGGCATTAGCAATCAGCCCCAGCATTTT,CASSPGGGISNQPQHF
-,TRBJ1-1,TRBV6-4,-,TGTGCCAGCAGTACCGGGACAAGGAACACTGAAGCTTTCTTT,CASSTGTRNTEAFF
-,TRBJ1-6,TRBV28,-,TGTGCCAGCAGTTCCCCACAGGGTGGGCATTCACCCCTCCACTTT,CASSSPQGGHSPLHF
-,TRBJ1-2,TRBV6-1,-,TGTGCCAGCAGTTCGGCGACAGCTACCTATGGCTACACCTTC,CASSSATATYGYTF
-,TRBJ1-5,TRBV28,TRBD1,TGTGCCAGCAGCCCCGGACAGGGGGATCAGCCCCAGCATTTT,CASSPGQGDQPQHF
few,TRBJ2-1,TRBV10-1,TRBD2,TGCGCCAGCAGCTCCATCGGGACTAGGATTAATGAGCAGTTCTTC,CASSSIGTRINEQFF
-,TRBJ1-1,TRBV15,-,TGTGCCACCAGCAGAGACGGAGCGAACACTGAAGCTTTCTTT,CATSRDGANTEAFF
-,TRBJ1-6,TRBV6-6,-,TGTGCCAGCAGTGAGGACAGCCGATTTAATTCACCCCTCCACTTT,CASSEDSRFNSPLHF
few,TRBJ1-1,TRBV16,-,TGTGCCAGCACCCGGACAGCGAACACTGAAGCTTTCTTT,CASTRTANTEAFF
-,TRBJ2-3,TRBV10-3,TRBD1,TGTGCCATCAGTGGGACAGGGGGAGATACGCAGTATTTT,CAISGTGGDTQYF
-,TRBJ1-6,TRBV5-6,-,TGTGCCAGCAGCTTGGTGGGGGGGAATTCACCCCTCCACTTT,CASSLVGGNSPLHF
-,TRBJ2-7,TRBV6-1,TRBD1,TGTGCCAGCACTTCGACAGGGGGGGCCTACGAGCAGTACTTC,CASTSTGGAYEQYF
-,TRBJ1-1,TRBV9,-,TGTGCCAGCAGCACTAATCAACAGGGTGAAGCTTTCTTT,CASSTNQQGEAFF
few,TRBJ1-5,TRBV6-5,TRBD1,TGTGCCAGCAGGGAAAACAGGGGGCAACAGCCCCAGCATTTT,CASRENRGQQPQHF
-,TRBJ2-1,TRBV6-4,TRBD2,TGTGCCAGCAGCAAACTAGCGGGGGAAAACAATGAGCAGTTCTTC,CASSKLAGENNEQFF
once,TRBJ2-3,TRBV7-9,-,TGTGCCAGCAGCTCACCTCGCGCGGATACGCAGTATTTT,CASSSPRADTQYF
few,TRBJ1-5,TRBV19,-,TGTGCCAGTAGTACGAACCGACAGTACCAGCCCCAGCATTTT,CASSTNRQYQPQHF
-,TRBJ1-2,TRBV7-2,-,TGTGCCAGCAGCTTAGAAGGGGTCTATGGCTACACCTTC,CASSLEGVYGYTF
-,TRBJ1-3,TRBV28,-,TGTGCCAGCAGTTTAGGGGGGTTAAACTCTGGAAACACCATATATTTT,CASSLGGLNSGNTIYF